The clone carrying this TCR beta chain occurred a few times. Its specificity is not known. The sample comes from a study of human T cells and chemical hapten exposure. In the study overall: Sensitization involved placing 2% DPC onto a 2 cm by 2 cm region of upper inner arm skin. General observations from the study: Sensitizing to DPC left TCRs with a frequency above 1 in 1000 unaltered. PT1 expanded TCR counts and patch test score were linked, and their correlation was positive.

Individual cDNA molecules in this library carried unique molecular identifiers. TCRdb re-derived calls from the RACE reads in MiXCR, one entry per CDR3 protein. This table has more than 250,000 distinct CDR3 sequences, 7% to 10% appearing once. From germline, CDR1 is SGHDT and CDR2 YYEEEE. The V gene end was trimmed by 3 bases and the J gene end by 0 bases; junction bases not matched to a gene: 2. The CDR3 covers 15 residues. The time point here: pre-sensitization, week 0. The sample's treatment: therapeutic diphenylcyclopropenone sensitization with weekly scalp DPC. This chain joins TRBV5-6 and TRBJ2-1; TRBD2 aligns across 8 bases. The TCR sequence derives from a woman aged 40 to 55 with alopecia areata. Some clones in this sample may be carry-over from other donors' samples. The specimen comprised whole blood, sampled in connection with sensitization to the hapten diphenylcyclopropenone (DPC). This CDR3 reads CASSSSGLSYNEQFF. CDR3 in DNA: TGTGCCAGCAGCTCTAGCGGGCTCTCCTACAATGAGCAGTTCTTC.